This T cell receptor beta chain was observed in a study of early T cells in non-severe SARS-CoV-2 infection. Germline assignment: CDR1 SGHRS and CDR2 YFSETQ. The CDR3 extends over 14 amino acids. Trimming cost V 7 bases and J 2 bases, with 15 bases left between them. TCRdb reprocessed the 5' RACE reads with MiXCR, giving one entry per CDR3 protein. The sample consists of more than 80,000 distinct CDR3 sequences, approximately 9.9% of them appearing once. The chain recombines TRBV5-1 with TRBJ1-1; D possibly corresponds to TRBD1 (6 bases). This receptor was obtained from an adult who was a healthcare worker with PCR-confirmed SARS-CoV-2 infection or an uninfected control (not recorded which). The sequencing input was whole blood. The CDR3 bases are TGCGCCAGCCTAGCCGAGGGGGTTAACACTGAAGCTTTCTTT. It yields the protein CASLAEGVNTEAFF.